This TCR beta chain was profiled in a study of blood T cells in healthy people across ages. There are a few counts of this clonotype. Combining a sample-barcoded 5' primer with a J-beta primer mix, a second PCR ran for about 6 to 12 cycles. Using its own MiXCR run on the 5' RACE reads, TCRdb lists one record per CDR3 protein. The table shows 1.5 million to 2 million distinct CDR3 sequences, with 28% occurring only once. V shed 4 bases and J 0 bases; nucleotides not matched to a gene: 10. Germline assignment: CDR1 DFQATT and CDR2 SNEGSKA (reference sequence). The CDR3 covers 16 residues. The specimen was blood. This chain uses TRBV20-1 with TRBJ2-7; 9 bases are a match to TRBD2. The TCR comes from a woman in her thirties in good health. The CDR3 reads CSAKQPGLARSYEQYF. The CDR3 region has the DNA TGCAGTGCTAAACAGCCGGGACTAGCCCGCTCCTACGAGCAGTACTTC.